This TCR beta chain was documented in a study of patients and donors after allogeneic stem cell transplantation. This clonotype was detected only a few times. The J segment lost 6 bases and the V segment lost 6 bases, leaving 9 bases of the junction unmatched. CDR3 length: 16 amino acids. The germline CDR1 and CDR2 sequences are MNHNS and SASEGT. Each CDR3 protein gets one entry after TCRdb re-called the RT-PCR reads with MiXCR. Of roughly 880,000 distinct CDR3 sequences listed, more than 15% were seen once; the top ten hold around 6%. The sample taken for sequencing was blood, either unsorted or a sorted T cell fraction (not recorded which). The sequence derives from a human donor who was either an allogeneic HSCT recipient or a stem cell or donor lymphocyte infusion donor (not recorded which). It is not recorded whose cells these are; they may come from a transplant donor. The chain is built from TRBV6-1 and TRBJ2-2, with 11 bases aligning to TRBD1. The CDR3 is CASRQGQGALPGELFF. CDR3 nucleotides: TGTGCCAGCAGGCAAGGACAGGGGGCGCTCCCCGGGGAGCTGTTTTTT.